The clone carrying this TCR beta chain has at least ten counts. Its antigen is unknown. This sample is drawn from a study of T cell repertoires in cytomegalovirus infection. The germline V gene encodes CDR1 DFQATT and CDR2 SNEGSKA (reference sequence). The J segment lost 2 bases and the V segment lost 2 bases, leaving 6 bases of the junction unmatched. The CDR3 contains 16 residues. MiXCR was run by TCRdb on the reads, yielding one entry per CDR3 protein. The sample consists of about 220,000 distinct CDR3 sequences, roughly 34% of them appearing once. This chain joins TRBV20-1 and TRBJ2-3; TRBD2 agrees at 11 bases. The sample was CD8+ T cells from cultured PBMCs, taken from culture after CMV antigen stimulation. The origin of this receptor is a human donor in good health (CMV status not recorded). Some clones in this sample may be carry-over from other donors' samples. Here the CDR3 DNA reads TGCAGTGCTAGAATCCTAGCGGGAGGTGACACAGATACGCAGTATTTT. It is translated as CSARILAGGDTDTQYF.